This T cell receptor (beta chain) was captured by sequencing in a study of blood T cells in healthy people across ages. Study outcomes and limitations: The recorded TCR beta diversity per million T cells decreased in a roughly linear manner with age.

For the second PCR, which ran for roughly 7 to 11 cycles, a sample-barcoded 5' primer and a J-beta primer mix were used. Every molecule of cDNA carried a tag from a template-switch adaptor with 12 random nucleotides. Via MiXCR, TCRdb re-called the 5' RACE reads, giving one row per CDR3 protein. Altogether about 1.7 million distinct CDR3 sequences are present, 28% being singletons, with the ten largest covering 7.7%. The CDR3 is 15 amino acids. Germline values: CDR1 LGHDT, CDR2 YNNKEL (reference sequence). V lost 0 bases and J lost 5, with 12 bases in between. Each individual donor underwent a draw of approximately 10 milliliters of peripheral blood. This clonotype was seen more than once but under ten times. The antigen is undetermined.

What was sequenced was blood. The chain uses TRBV3-1 and TRBJ2-3, with D maybe TRBD1 (5 bases). This TCR derives from a woman aged 25-40 years in good health. The CDR3 loop reads CASSQEQGQGDTQYF. Written as DNA, the CDR3 is TGTGCCAGCAGCCAAGAGCAAGGGCAGGGAGATACGCAGTATTTT.